Listed below are T cell receptor beta chains from one sample, sequenced in a study of control samples from healthy donors and cancer patients. The repertoire was sequenced with immunoSEQ multiplex PCR; TCRdb's copy has only in-frame clones and lacks some. The profile shows around 140,000 clones, roughly 91% of them singletons. The sequenced material came from PBMCs. All receptors come from a man aged 45-65 years with head and neck cancer. Each CDR3 is given with its conserved first and last residue. The D gene is left open where the match is weak. Clone size is given for some rows only: seen once, a few or many times, or a class if the clone is expanded.

CDR3 protein: CASSPREGLAFYGYTF
CDR3 DNA: TGTGCCAGCAGCCCTCGGGAGGGTTTGGCTTTCTATGGCTACACCTTC
clone size: .
V gene: TRBV5-6
J gene: TRBJ1-2
D gene: .

CDR3 protein: CSAAPGQGLIQETQYF
CDR3 DNA: TGCAGCGCTGCGCCGGGACAGGGGTTGATCCAAGAGACCCAGTACTTC
clone size: .
V gene: TRBV29-1
J gene: TRBJ2-5
D gene: TRBD1

CDR3 protein: CASSSPPVGYNEQFF
CDR3 DNA: TGTGCCAGCAGTTCTCCCCCCGTCGGCTACAATGAGCAGTTCTTC
clone size: .
V gene: TRBV27
J gene: TRBJ2-1
D gene: .

CDR3 protein: CATSRDRGGYTF
CDR3 DNA: TGTGCCACCAGCAGAGACAGGGGAGGCTACACCTTC
clone size: once
V gene: TRBV15
J gene: TRBJ1-2
D gene: .

CDR3 protein: CASSPQGGSGNTIYF
CDR3 DNA: TGTGCCAGCTCACCACAGGGAGGCTCTGGAAACACCATATATTTT
clone size: .
V gene: TRBV18
J gene: TRBJ1-3
D gene: .

CDR3 protein: CASSLYQGAIGTDTQYF
CDR3 DNA: TGTGCCAGCAGCTTATACCAGGGGGCGATCGGCACAGATACGCAGTATTTT
clone size: .
V gene: TRBV7-8
J gene: TRBJ2-3
D gene: TRBD1

CDR3 protein: CASSFRGTDPGLAGKREQFF
CDR3 DNA: TGCGCCAGCAGCTTTCGTGGGACGGATCCGGGACTAGCGGGAAAAAGGGAGCAGTTCTTC
clone size: .
V gene: TRBV5-1
J gene: TRBJ2-1
D gene: TRBD2

CDR3 protein: CASSIGPGILYEQYF
CDR3 DNA: TGTGCCAGTAGTATCGGGCCAGGGATACTCTACGAGCAGTACTTC
clone size: .
V gene: TRBV19
J gene: TRBJ2-7
D gene: .

CDR3 protein: CASLLGTSGRGEQFF
CDR3 DNA: TGCGCCAGCCTCCTAGGGACTAGCGGGAGAGGTGAGCAGTTCTTC
clone size: once
V gene: TRBV5-1
J gene: TRBJ2-1
D gene: TRBD2

CDR3 protein: CASSYSRTGTLEQYF
CDR3 DNA: TGTGCCAGCAGTTACTCCCGGACAGGAACCCTGGAGCAGTACTTC
clone size: .
V gene: TRBV6-5
J gene: TRBJ2-7
D gene: TRBD1

CDR3 protein: CASSWMGGGQPATF
CDR3 DNA: TGTGCCAGCAGCTGGATGGGGGGGGGACAGCCGGCCACCTTC
clone size: .
V gene: TRBV5-5
J gene: TRBJ1-2
D gene: TRBD1

CDR3 protein: CASSLGDYNEQFF
CDR3 DNA: TGTGCCAGCAGCTTAGGGGACTACAATGAGCAGTTCTTC
clone size: .
V gene: TRBV7-8
J gene: TRBJ2-1
D gene: .

CDR3 protein: CASSETFSYEQYF
CDR3 DNA: TGTGCCAGCAGTGAAACCTTCTCCTACGAGCAGTACTTC
clone size: .
V gene: TRBV6-1
J gene: TRBJ2-7
D gene: .

CDR3 protein: CASSQTASNTIYF
CDR3 DNA: TGTGCCAGCAGTCAGACCGCTTCGAACACCATATATTTT
clone size: .
V gene: TRBV3-1/TRBV3-2
J gene: TRBJ1-3
D gene: .

CDR3 protein: CASSLPGRQSEAFF
CDR3 DNA: TGCGCCAGCAGCCTTCCCGGGCGGCAATCTGAAGCTTTCTTT
clone size: .
V gene: TRBV4-1
J gene: TRBJ1-1
D gene: .

CDR3 protein: CASSGQGRTPLHF
CDR3 DNA: TGTGCCAGCAGTGGGCAGGGGCGAACGCCCCTCCACTTT
clone size: .
V gene: TRBV27
J gene: TRBJ1-6
D gene: .

CDR3 protein: CAWNSQGDGYTF
CDR3 DNA: TGTGCCTGGAATAGTCAGGGGGATGGCTACACCTTC
clone size: .
V gene: TRBV30
J gene: TRBJ1-2
D gene: TRBD1

CDR3 protein: CASSSGQVKSDTQYF
CDR3 DNA: TGCGCCAGCAGCTCGGGACAGGTAAAGTCAGATACGCAGTATTTT
clone size: .
V gene: TRBV5-1
J gene: TRBJ2-3
D gene: TRBD1

CDR3 protein: CASSFRGTQETQYF
CDR3 DNA: TGTGCCAGCAGTTTTAGGGGAACCCAAGAGACCCAGTACTTC
clone size: .
V gene: TRBV27
J gene: TRBJ2-5
D gene: .

CDR3 protein: CASSIGGGPETQYF
CDR3 DNA: TGTGCCAGTAGTATAGGAGGGGGCCCAGAGACCCAGTACTTC
clone size: .
V gene: TRBV19
J gene: TRBJ2-5
D gene: TRBD1

CDR3 protein: CASSSIPPHMLGTEAFF
CDR3 DNA: TGTGCCAGCAGCTCTATCCCCCCCCACATGCTGGGCACTGAAGCTTTCTTT
clone size: .
V gene: TRBV5-6
J gene: TRBJ1-1
D gene: .

CDR3 protein: CASSPKGGYGANVLTF
CDR3 DNA: TGTGCCAGCAGCCCAAAAGGGGGATATGGGGCCAACGTCCTGACTTTC
clone size: .
V gene: TRBV3-1/TRBV3-2
J gene: TRBJ2-6
D gene: .

CDR3 protein: CASSLDRRENVWTDTQYF
CDR3 DNA: TGTGCCAGCAGCTTAGACCGGCGGGAGAACGTTTGGACAGATACGCAGTATTTT
clone size: .
V gene: TRBV11-2
J gene: TRBJ2-3
D gene: TRBD2

CDR3 protein: CASSSLAGGVSEQFF
CDR3 DNA: TGTGCCAGCAGCTCACTAGCGGGGGGGGTTAGTGAGCAGTTCTTC
clone size: .
V gene: TRBV11-2
J gene: TRBJ2-1
D gene: TRBD2

CDR3 protein: CASSLEGARKNEQFF
CDR3 DNA: TGTGCCAGCAGCTTAGAGGGGGCCCGAAAGAATGAGCAGTTCTTC
clone size: .
V gene: TRBV13
J gene: TRBJ2-1
D gene: TRBD1

CDR3 protein: CASTLRLNTEAFF
CDR3 DNA: TGTGCCAGCACCCTCCGGCTGAACACTGAAGCTTTCTTT
clone size: .
V gene: TRBV12-3/TRBV12-4
J gene: TRBJ1-1
D gene: .

CDR3 protein: CASSSSISYEQYF
CDR3 DNA: TGTGCCAGCAGCTCCAGTATCTCCTACGAGCAGTACTTC
clone size: .
V gene: TRBV5-6
J gene: TRBJ2-7
D gene: .

CDR3 protein: CASSYSGNYNEQFF
CDR3 DNA: TGTGCCAGCAGTTACAGCGGGAACTACAATGAGCAGTTCTTC
clone size: .
V gene: TRBV6-5
J gene: TRBJ2-1
D gene: TRBD2

CDR3 protein: CASYRETNTGELFF
CDR3 DNA: TGCGCCAGTTACAGGGAAACGAACACCGGGGAGCTGTTTTTT
clone size: many
V gene: TRBV5-1
J gene: TRBJ2-2
D gene: .

CDR3 protein: CASSLLAGDAYEQYF
CDR3 DNA: TGCGCCAGCAGCCTACTAGCGGGAGATGCCTACGAGCAGTACTTC
clone size: .
V gene: TRBV5-1
J gene: TRBJ2-7
D gene: TRBD2

CDR3 protein: CAISVLAGEGNEQFF
CDR3 DNA: TGTGCCATCAGTGTATTAGCGGGAGAGGGCAATGAGCAGTTCTTC
clone size: .
V gene: TRBV10-3
J gene: TRBJ2-1
D gene: TRBD2

CDR3 protein: CASSLPNYGYTF
CDR3 DNA: TGTGCCAGCAGTTTACCGAACTATGGCTACACCTTC
clone size: .
V gene: TRBV28
J gene: TRBJ1-2
D gene: .

CDR3 protein: CASSAGGLNTEAFF
CDR3 DNA: TGTGCCAGCAGTGCAGGGGGCTTGAACACTGAAGCTTTCTTT
clone size: .
V gene: TRBV6-4
J gene: TRBJ1-1
D gene: TRBD1

CDR3 protein: CASSENYGYTF
CDR3 DNA: TGTGCCAGCAGTGAAAACTATGGCTACACCTTC
clone size: .
V gene: TRBV6-1
J gene: TRBJ1-2
D gene: .

CDR3 protein: CASRPGGVNEQFF
CDR3 DNA: TGTGCCAGCAGACCGGGGGGGGTGAATGAGCAGTTCTTC
clone size: .
V gene: TRBV27
J gene: TRBJ2-1
D gene: TRBD2

CDR3 protein: CASSLGLVLGIQYF
CDR3 DNA: TGTGCCAGCAGCCTAGGACTAGTTTTAGGCATTCAGTACTTC
clone size: .
V gene: TRBV11-2
J gene: TRBJ2-4
D gene: TRBD2

CDR3 protein: CASSLTLGDYNEQFF
CDR3 DNA: TGTGCCAGCAGCTTGACCCTCGGGGACTACAATGAGCAGTTCTTC
clone size: .
V gene: TRBV7-3
J gene: TRBJ2-1
D gene: .

CDR3 protein: CASSLWVNTGELFF
CDR3 DNA: TGTGCCAGCAGTTTATGGGTGAACACCGGGGAGCTGTTTTTT
clone size: .
V gene: TRBV27
J gene: TRBJ2-2
D gene: .

CDR3 protein: CASSEWGTDFYEQYF
CDR3 DNA: TGTGCCAGCAGTGAATGGGGGACCGATTTTTACGAGCAGTACTTC
clone size: .
V gene: TRBV2
J gene: TRBJ2-7
D gene: .

CDR3 protein: CASSRQGVAGELFF
CDR3 DNA: TGTGCCAGCAGCCGACAGGGAGTGGCCGGGGAGCTGTTTTTT
clone size: .
V gene: TRBV9
J gene: TRBJ2-2
D gene: TRBD1

CDR3 protein: CASSYWNQKEAFF
CDR3 DNA: TGTGCCAGCAGTTACTGGAATCAGAAGGAAGCTTTCTTT
clone size: .
V gene: TRBV6-5
J gene: TRBJ1-1
D gene: .

CDR3 protein: CASSGSRSNTEAFF
CDR3 DNA: TGTGCCAGCAGTGGGTCCAGGTCGAACACTGAAGCTTTCTTT
clone size: .
V gene: TRBV2
J gene: TRBJ1-1
D gene: .

CDR3 protein: CASSTTGQGRETQYF
CDR3 DNA: TGTGCCAGCAGTACAACGGGACAGGGGCGCGAGACCCAGTACTTC
clone size: .
V gene: TRBV28
J gene: TRBJ2-5
D gene: TRBD1

CDR3 protein: CATKRGLLHGYTF
CDR3 DNA: TGTGCCACCAAACGGGGGCTGCTCCATGGCTACACCTTC
clone size: .
V gene: TRBV28
J gene: TRBJ1-2
D gene: .

CDR3 protein: CASSAHMNTEAFF
CDR3 DNA: TGTGCCAGCAGTGCCCACATGAACACTGAAGCTTTCTTT
clone size: .
V gene: TRBV12-3/TRBV12-4
J gene: TRBJ1-1
D gene: .

CDR3 protein: CASSSGLAGTQYF
CDR3 DNA: TGTGCCAGCAGCTCGGGACTAGCTGGTACGCAGTATTTT
clone size: .
V gene: TRBV7-2
J gene: TRBJ2-3
D gene: TRBD2

CDR3 protein: CSGETGESSYNEQFF
CDR3 DNA: TGCAGCGGTGAGACAGGGGAGAGCTCCTACAATGAGCAGTTCTTC
clone size: .
V gene: TRBV29-1
J gene: TRBJ2-1
D gene: TRBD1

CDR3 protein: CASSQDGRRETQYF
CDR3 DNA: TGCGCCAGCAGCCAAGACGGAAGAAGAGAGACCCAGTACTTC
clone size: many
V gene: TRBV4-1
J gene: TRBJ2-5
D gene: .

CDR3 protein: CASSLAHRAPRLGEQYF
CDR3 DNA: TGCGCCAGCAGCTTGGCTCACCGGGCCCCTAGGTTGGGGGAGCAGTACTTC
clone size: .
V gene: TRBV5-1
J gene: TRBJ2-7
D gene: .

CDR3 protein: CASRRQTGGWGYTF
CDR3 DNA: TGTGCCAGCAGACGACAAACAGGGGGTTGGGGCTACACCTTC
clone size: once
V gene: TRBV28
J gene: TRBJ1-2
D gene: TRBD1

CDR3 protein: CATLQGAYGYTF
CDR3 DNA: TGTGCCACTTTACAGGGGGCCTATGGCTACACCTTC
clone size: few
V gene: TRBV28
J gene: TRBJ1-2
D gene: TRBD1

CDR3 protein: CASSSTGQSFEQYF
CDR3 DNA: TGTGCCAGCAGCTCAACCGGGCAATCGTTCGAGCAGTACTTC
clone size: once
V gene: TRBV28
J gene: TRBJ2-7
D gene: .

CDR3 protein: CASSLSGYEQYF
CDR3 DNA: TGTGCCAGCAGTTTATCTGGCTACGAGCAGTACTTC
clone size: .
V gene: TRBV28
J gene: TRBJ2-7
D gene: .

CDR3 protein: CASSRGASGTLREQYF
CDR3 DNA: TGTGCCAGCAGCCGAGGAGCTAGCGGGACATTACGAGAGCAGTACTTC
clone size: .
V gene: TRBV5-4
J gene: TRBJ2-7
D gene: TRBD2

CDR3 protein: CASSSAGRDRGNEGTEAFF
CDR3 DNA: TGCGCCAGCAGCTCGGCGGGCCGTGACAGGGGTAACGAGGGCACTGAAGCTTTCTTT
clone size: .
V gene: TRBV5-1
J gene: TRBJ1-1
D gene: TRBD1

CDR3 protein: CASSLKVAGTEAFF
CDR3 DNA: TGCGCCAGCAGCTTGAAGGTGGCTGGCACTGAAGCTTTCTTT
clone size: .
V gene: TRBV5-1
J gene: TRBJ1-1
D gene: .

CDR3 protein: CASMSQGANQPQHF
CDR3 DNA: TGTGCCAGCATGTCCCAGGGGGCCAATCAGCCCCAGCATTTT
clone size: .
V gene: TRBV6-5
J gene: TRBJ1-5
D gene: TRBD1

CDR3 protein: CASSMGQFYGYTF
CDR3 DNA: TGTGCCAGTAGTATGGGACAGTTTTATGGCTACACCTTC
clone size: .
V gene: TRBV19
J gene: TRBJ1-2
D gene: TRBD1

CDR3 protein: CASSFGQDGELFF
CDR3 DNA: TGTGCCAGCAGTTTTGGACAGGACGGGGAGCTGTTTTTT
clone size: .
V gene: TRBV12-3/TRBV12-4
J gene: TRBJ2-2
D gene: TRBD1